This TCR beta chain was obtained from a study of T-cell memory formation after mild COVID-19 (dated by TCRdb to the early 2020s). In terms of the full investigation: TCR sequence clusters from the two donors were largely donor specific. Longitudinal TCRalpha and TCRbeta repertoire sequencing tracked T-cell clones expanding and contracting after mild COVID-19 in a couple of donors. Two young, previously healthy adult volunteers made up the cohort, one male and one female. Study-level results and caveats: Clones contracting from day 15 to 85 had balanced CD4/CD8 phenotypes, while a second wave expanding from day 15 to 37 was biased towards CD4+. Contracting CD4+ clones appeared mostly in the CM and EM memory subsets, whereas CD8+ clones were enriched in EMRA. Only a couple of mild cases were covered in the study, and larger cohorts including severe cases with pre-infection samples were considered necessary. Some responding clones were detected in pre-infection memory, which suggested that pre-existing cross-reactive memory T cells had joined the SARS-CoV-2 response. SARS-CoV-2 specificity was not confirmed for the second-wave clones peaking on day 37.

PBMCs were isolated by Ficoll-Paque density gradient centrifugation. The table lists this clonotype with a few counts. Its antigen remains unidentified. Base quality data are lacking; no much larger clone is found one base away. TCRdb records Illumina NovaSeq 6000 as the sequencer. Using 5'RACE with constant-segment primers, TCRalpha and TCRbeta cDNA libraries were constructed, with sample barcodes and unique molecular identifiers added in the process. RNA was extracted from every sample with Trizol reagent. The libraries were amplified in two PCR steps, and the second step added a second sample barcode and Illumina TruSeq adapters. Sequencing of the libraries was done on an Illumina NovaSeq, producing 2 x 150 bp paired-end reads. As for how the authors treated the data: Reads were demultiplexed and collapsed into UMI-guided consensus sequences with migec v1.2.7. Using mixcr v2.1.11, UMI consensuses were aligned to TRA and TRB V and J templates and then assembled into clonotypes. Expanded or contracted clonotypes were those called significant by both edgeR and NoisET, with noise models trained on biological replicates. For edgeR calls, the thresholds were a false discovery rate-adjusted p below 0.01 and a log2 fold-change of 1. As an exploratory analysis of dynamics, PCA with hierarchical clustering was applied to max-normalized trajectories of the 1000 most abundant clonotypes. Separately sequenced CD4+ and CD8+ repertoires were used to assign a CD4 or CD8 phenotype to each responding clone. TCRdb trimmed public reads at Q25 via fastp, called clones via MiXCR and kept in-frame beta chains. Identical CDR3 proteins give one entry, which carries the most common genes and DNA. The V and J calls were not made by the authors but by TCRdb's processing. This sample holds about 250,000 distinct CDR3 sequences; 15% were observed only once. The biggest ten clones account for about 2% of the sample.

Looking up the germline V gene yields CDR1 SGHTA and CDR2 FQGNSA. V drops 1 base and J drops 0 bases, leaving 12 bases in between. The CDR3 measures 17 amino acids from cysteine to phenylalanine. Left in the record is the CDR3 DNA by itself, 51 bases read in frame from the first base. This TCR derives from an adult woman who had mild COVID-19 (a few samples of this study predate the infection). The sample titles of this study are shuffled in the database, so cell type and time point are left out; the donor was told from shared clones. The sequenced material came from PBMCs or a T cell subset sorted from them (not recorded which). The chain is encoded by TRBV7-2 joined to TRBJ1-4, with the identity of the D gene unclear. The DNA reads TGTGCCAGCAGCTTAGTTACCTCGTTTGCAACTAATGAAAAACTGTTTTTT. Its translation reads: CASSLVTSFATNEKLFF.